The rows below give T cell receptor delta chains drawn from one sample of a study of Vδ1+ human thymocytes. TCRdb reprocessed the multiplex PCR reads through CATT. The sample has under 85,000 delta-chain clones, around 34% seen once; the top ten hold approximately 0.25%. The sample comprised Vdelta1+ gamma-delta thymocytes from the thymus. These receptor sequences come from a boy younger than two who had congenital heart surgery. CDR3s include the opening cysteine and the closing phenylalanine or tryptophan. A D gene is named only where the DNA matches it firmly. The size field is filled for only some rows; it gives once, few, many or a size class.

V gene,CDR3 length,J gene,clone size,D gene,CDR3 protein,CDR3 DNA
TRDV1,26,TRDJ1,NA,TRDD3,CALGVLNHKSGQRGGGYMGYTDKLIF,TGTGCTCTTGGGGTTCTTAACCACAAATCCGGCCAACGCGGTGGGGGATACATGGGTTACACCGATAAACTCATCTTT
TRDV1,14,TRDJ1,NA,NA,CALGEPYCGDKLIF,TGTGCTCTTGGGGAACCGTATTGCGGCGATAAACTCATCTTT
TRDV1,23,TRDJ1,NA,TRDD3,CALGDAFSYVAGGYSVYTDKLIF,TGTGCTCTTGGGGATGCCTTTTCCTACGTGGCTGGGGGATACAGCGTGTACACCGATAAACTCATCTTT
TRDV1,18,TRDJ1,NA,NA,CALGVCLLRRGTIDKLIF,TGTGCTCTTGGGGTCTGCCTTCTTAGGAGGGGGACCATCGATAAACTCATCTTT
TRDV1,18,TRDJ1,few,TRDD3,CALGELSLGDQYTDKLIF,TGTGCTCTTGGGGAACTTTCCTTGGGGGACCAGTACACCGATAAACTCATCTTT
TRDV1,16,TRDJ1,NA,TRDD3,CALGASREGIRNKLIF,TGTGCTCTTGGGGCCTCTCGGGAGGGGATACGAAATAAACTCATCTTT
TRDV1,19,TRDJ1,NA,NA,CALGELETLAGSGSDKLIF,TGTGCTCTTGGGGAACTTGAGACCCTAGCTGGTAGTGGCAGCGATAAACTCATCTTT
TRDV1,18,TRDJ1,few,NA,CALGERRRTVLYTDKLIF,TGTGCTCTTGGGGAACGTAGGCGTACTGTCCTGTACACCGATAAACTCATCTTT
TRDV1,17,TRDJ1,few,TRDD3,CALGDLVLWGNTDKLIF,TGTGCTCTTGGGGACCTCGTCCTCTGGGGGAACACCGATAAACTCATCTTT
TRDV1,18,TRDJ1,NA,NA,CALENRVSYAGHTDKLIF,TGTGCTCTCGAAAATCGAGTTAGCTACGCGGGGCACACCGATAAACTCATCTTT
TRDV1,18,TRDJ1,few,NA,CALGDPWGDCEYTDKLIF,TGTGCTCTTGGGGATCCTTGGGGCGACTGTGAATACACCGATAAACTCATCTTT
TRDV1,14,TRDJ1,few,NA,CALGDPYGTDKLIF,TGTGCTCTTGGGGACCCCTACGGTACCGATAAACTCATCTTT
TRDV1,16,TRDJ1,few,NA,CALGEFPLPPISKVIF,TGTGCTCTTGGGGAATTCCCCCTCCCCCCCATATCCAAGGTCATCTTT
TRDV1,16,TRDJ1,once,NA,CALVDSWGEPTDKLIF,TGTGCTCTTGTGGACTCTTGGGGGGAACCGACCGATAAACTCATCTTT
TRDV1,18,TRDJ1,NA,TRDD3,CALGEPGGDRTYTDKLIF,TGTGCTCTTGGGGAACCAGGGGGGGATCGAACCTACACCGATAAACTCATCTTT
TRDV1,18,TRDJ1,NA,NA,CALGELRWNGLTHDKLIF,TGTGCTCTTGGGGAACTGCGTTGGAATGGATTAACCCACGATAAACTCATCTTT
TRDV1,20,TRDJ1,NA,TRDD3,CALGDPLPTRTGGYTDKLIF,TGTGCTCTTGGGGACCCACTTCCCACGAGGACTGGGGGATACACCGATAAACTCATCTTT
TRDV1,21,TRDJ1,NA,TRDD3,CALGVLPSGSYGRGILDKLIF,TGTGCTCTTGGGGTGCTCCCGAGTGGTTCCTACGGCCGGGGGATACTAGATAAACTCATCTTT
TRDV1,17,TRDJ1,NA,TRDD3,CALGSAYWGRDTDKLIF,TGTGCTCTTGGGTCAGCCTACTGGGGGAGAGACACCGATAAACTCATCTTT
TRDV1,15,TRDJ1,NA,TRDD3,CALGELGSGGYKLIF,TGTGCTCTTGGGGAACTCGGATCTGGGGGATATAAACTCATCTTT
TRDV1,17,TRDJ1,NA,NA,CALGESSPQAPGHKLIF,TGTGCTCTTGGGGAAAGCTCCCCACAAGCGCCTGGCCACAAACTCATCTTT
TRDV2,21,TRDJ1,NA,TRDD3,CACDTGGYSTGGYFYTDKLIF,TGTGCCTGTGACACAGGCGGCTACAGTACTGGGGGATACTTCTACACCGATAAACTCATCTTT
TRDV1,20,TRDJ1,NA,TRDD3,CALGEPRGIKYVAYTDKLIF,TGTGCTCTTGGGGAACCCCGGGGGATAAAATATGTCGCTTACACCGATAAACTCATCTTT
TRDV1,17,TRDJ1,few,TRDD3,CALGELGGYEEGVGLIF,TGTGCTCTTGGGGAACTAGGGGGATACGAGGAAGGCGTCGGACTCATCTTT
TRDV1,20,TRDJ1,NA,TRDD3,CALGELPTGGRRRYTDKLIF,TGTGCTCTTGGGGAACTTCCTACTGGGGGACGGCGTCGGTACACCGATAAACTCATCTTT
TRDV1,21,TRDJ1,few,TRDD3,CALGEREVLGDTGTWTDKLIF,TGTGCTCTTGGGGAACGGGAAGTACTGGGGGATACCGGTACGTGGACCGATAAACTCATCTTT